These 17 T cell receptor beta chains originate from one sample sequenced in a study of blood T cell repertoires in COVID-19. TCRdb keeps only in-frame clones here, not all; method: immunoSEQ multiplex PCR. Here the sample spans about 140,000 clones, around 82% being singletons. Sample: PBMCs or T cells enriched from blood (not recorded which). These receptors came from a woman aged 50 to 60 who had recovered from COVID-19.

The gene calls are TRBV20-1 and TRBJ1-4; possible D gene TRBD1, 6 bases. Germline lookup yields CDR1 DFQATT and CDR2 SNEGSKA (reference sequence). CDR3 length: 13 residues. With 6 bases removed from V and 5 bases from J, the gap between germline ends came to 13 bases. The CDR3 DNA reads TGCAGTGCCAGTGCCCAGGGGAATGAAAAACTGTTTTTT. Its translation: CSASAQGNEKLFF.

V and J are TRBV2 and TRBJ2-3; D unclear. V lost 4 bases and J 5 bases, leaving 10 bases between the germline ends. The CDR3 contains 13 residues. Germline assignment: CDR1 SNHLY and CDR2 FYNNEI. This CDR3 reads CASSANPGDTQYF. The CDR3 DNA sequence: TGTGCCAGCAGTGCTAATCCTGGAGATACGCAGTATTTT.

This chain uses TRBV3-1 (or the pseudogene TRBV3-2) with TRBJ2-1; 7 bases map to TRBD1. V lost 4 bases to trimming and J lost 7 bases; unmatched junction nucleotides: 7. This CDR3 spans 14 amino acids. Germline CDR1 reads LGHDT; CDR2 reads YNNKEL (reference sequence). The CDR3, as DNA: TGTGCCAGCAGCCTTAACTTACAGGGGAATGAGCAGTTCTTC. It translates to CASSLNLQGNEQFF.

This clone was picked up one time. At one end the junction does not follow the germline gene, possibly because of a read error. The V call is TRBV7-9, the J call TRBJ2-7; 7 bases are shared with TRBD1. Germline-derived CDR1 and CDR2 are SEHNR and FQNEAQ (reference sequence). This CDR3 spans 11 amino acids. The CDR3 DNA is TGTGCCAGCAGCGCCTACAGGGGAAGGTCCTTC. Translated, it gives CASSAYRGRSF. The variable domain in full, with the rest retrieved from reference TRBV7-9 and TRBJ2-7, is DTGVSQNPRHKITKRGQNVTFRCDPISEHNRLYWYRQTLGQGPEFLTYFQNEAQLEKSRLLSDRFSAERPKGSFSTLEIQRTEQGDSAMYLCASSAYRGRSFGPGTRLTVT.

The chain recombines TRBV28 with TRBJ2-7, with D uncertain. The CDR3 sequence is 11 residues long. Germline lookup yields CDR1 MDHEN and CDR2 SYDVKM. V shed 1 base and J shed 6 bases, with 4 bases lying between them. As DNA, the CDR3 is TGTGCCAGCAGTTTATCGCGCGAGCAGTACTTC. Translation: CASSLSREQYF.

This clone was counted between two and nine times. The rearrangement uses TRBV7-2 and TRBJ1-1, with D unresolved. The CDR3 sequence is 13 residues long. CDR1 SGHTA and CDR2 FQGNSA come from the germline V gene. V lost 1 base and J lost 7, with 10 bases in between. CDR3 amino acids: CASSLVAGNEAFF. CDR3 nucleotide sequence: TGTGCCAGCAGCTTAGTCGCAGGTAATGAAGCTTTCTTT.

This chain joins TRBV2 and TRBJ2-5; 9 positions agree with TRBD2. This CDR3 comprises 17 residues. J gave up 1 base and V 1 base, and 7 bases lay outside the gene matches. Germline V gene lookup returns CDR1 SNHLY and CDR2 FYNNEI. The CDR3 here is CASSEGSSGDLQETQYF. CDR3 nucleotide sequence: TGTGCCAGCAGTGAAGGGTCTAGCGGGGACCTCCAAGAGACCCAGTACTTC. The full variable domain, completed using reference TRBV2 and TRBJ2-5, is EPEVTQTPSHQVTQMGQEVILRCVPISNHLYFYWYRQILGQKVEFLVSFYNNEISEKSEIFDDQFSVERPDGSNFTLKIRSTKLEDSAMYFCASSEGSSGDLQETQYFGPGTRLLVL.

The J gene is TRBJ1-2, the V gene TRBV6-5; D possibly corresponds to TRBD1 (5 bases). Per germline, CDR1 MNHEY and CDR2 SVGAGI. V was shortened by 6 bases and J by 5 bases, with 16 bases between the two germline ends. This CDR3 is built from 14 residues. CDR3 nucleotides: TGTGCCAGCAGGCCTCTGACAGTGAGATATGGCTACACCTTC. Its protein is CASRPLTVRYGYTF.

This chain connects TRBV25-1 to TRBJ1-2; D unclear. The CDR3 is made up of 12 amino acids. From germline, CDR1 is MGHDK and CDR2 SYGVNS. The ends were cut back, 3 bases at V and 3 bases at J, with 5 bases in the middle. CDR3 amino acids: CASSEAYYGYTF. CDR3 bases: TGTGCCAGCAGTGAGGCTTACTATGGCTACACCTTC.

This CDR3 reads CASSTRTATNYGYTF. CDR3 sequence (DNA): TGTGCCAGTAGTACTCGGACAGCAACTAACTATGGCTACACCTTC. This chain joins TRBV19 and TRBJ1-2; D possibly corresponds to TRBD1 (6 bases). This CDR3 region has 15 residues. The V gene lost 4 bases and the J gene lost 0 bases, with 12 bases spanning the gap. CDR1 is LNHDA, CDR2 SQIVND, per germline (reference sequence).

J is TRBJ2-5 and V is TRBV27; possible D gene TRBD2, 6 bases. V gave up 2 bases and J gave up 5 bases, with 9 bases separating them. CDR1 is MNHEY and CDR2 is SMNVEV in the germline V gene (reference sequence). CDR3 length: 13 amino acids. The CDR3 here is CASSLRAGETQYF. CDR3 bases: TGTGCCAGCAGTTTACGGGCGGGGGAGACCCAGTACTTC.

Turning to this clone: Other DNA sequences in the same sample also yield this CDR3. The CDR3 is CASTDRVDTEAFF. As DNA, the CDR3 is TGTGCCAGCACAGACAGGGTTGACACTGAAGCTTTCTTT. This chain links TRBV12-3 or TRBV12-4 with TRBJ1-1, with TRBD1 matching over 7 bases. The CDR3 consists of 13 residues. J gave up 3 bases and V 7 bases, and 5 bases lay outside the gene matches.

This sequence joins TRBV28 and TRBJ1-2; perhaps TRBD1 as D (5 bases). CDR1 is MDHEN, CDR2 SYDVKM, per germline. The V end lost 6 bases, the J end lost 5 bases, and 13 bases lay between the germline ends. There are 13 residues in the CDR3. The DNA for the CDR3 is TGTGCCAGCAGGACGGGACTGACGTATGGCTACACCTTC. This translates into CASRTGLTYGYTF.

The chain recombines TRBV2 with TRBJ2-1; D might be TRBD2 (5 bases). V shed 4 bases and J shed 5 bases, with 6 bases lying between them. The CDR3 runs 12 residues. Germline loops: CDR1 SNHLY, CDR2 FYNNEI. The CDR3 spells CASSGEHNEQFF. The CDR3 DNA reads as TGTGCCAGCAGTGGGGAGCACAATGAGCAGTTCTTC.

The chain joins TRBV5-1 to TRBJ1-1; unclear D gene. The V and J ends lost 5 bases and 3 bases respectively, with 17 bases between them. This CDR3 has 15 amino acids. Per the germline V gene, CDR1 is SGHRS and CDR2 is YFSETQ. The CDR3 sequence is CASRQSDYGDTEAFF. The CDR3 DNA follows: TGCGCCAGCAGGCAGTCAGATTACGGGGACACTGAAGCTTTCTTT.

This clone appeared once. The chain is built from TRBV4-1 and TRBJ2-3; the match to TRBD2 covers 8 bases. The junction had 2 bases not matched to a gene; V was cut back by 1 base and J by 2 bases. CDR1 is MGHRA and CDR2 is YSYEKL in the germline V gene. The CDR3 contains 15 residues. The CDR3: CASSQAGLVTDTQYF. The CDR3 DNA is TGCGCCAGCAGCCAAGCGGGACTAGTCACAGATACGCAGTATTTT.

The chain combines TRBV2 with TRBJ2-5; no firm D call. This CDR3 region has 14 residues. V was pared by 1 base and J by 1 base, with 7 bases between. Germline assignment: CDR1 SNHLY and CDR2 FYNNEI. The CDR3 loop is CASSEEHSQETQYF. CDR3 coding DNA: TGTGCCAGCAGTGAAGAGCACAGCCAAGAGACCCAGTACTTC. Based on the CDR3 plus reference TRBV2 and TRBJ2-5, the full variable domain is EPEVTQTPSHQVTQMGQEVILRCVPISNHLYFYWYRQILGQKVEFLVSFYNNEISEKSEIFDDQFSVERPDGSNFTLKIRSTKLEDSAMYFCASSEEHSQETQYFGPGTRLLVL.